The next 8 T cell receptor beta chains were all read from a single sample in a study of blood T cell repertoires in COVID-19. The data were produced by immunoSEQ multiplex PCR, yet TCRdb's version contains in-frame clones alone and is incomplete. The sample holds 250,000 to 300,000 clones, roughly 86% seen once. Sequenced material: PBMCs or T cells enriched from blood (not recorded which). The receptor source for this set is a woman aged 25 to 45 who had recovered from COVID-19.

The chain couples TRBV2 to TRBJ1-1, with unresolved D. V gave up 1 base and J gave up 2 bases, with 8 bases separating them. This CDR3 is built from 14 residues. Germline V gives CDR1 SNHLY, CDR2 FYNNEI. The CDR3 DNA is TGTGCCAGCAGTGAAGGACGGAGCAACACTGAAGCTTTCTTT. Translated, it gives CASSEGRSNTEAFF.

This chain joins TRBV4-3 and TRBJ1-1; possibly TRBD1 for D (6 bases). The CDR3 has 16 amino acids. V shed 0 bases and J shed 7 bases, with 18 bases lying between them. Germline V gene sequence: CDR1 LGHNA, CDR2 YSLEER. The CDR3 loop is CASSQELSGGLSEAFF. Here the CDR3 DNA reads TGCGCCAGCAGCCAAGAGCTCTCCGGGGGGCTGAGTGAAGCTTTCTTT.

V is TRBV9 and J is TRBJ1-3; 8 positions agree with TRBD1. Germline V gene sequence: CDR1 SGDLS, CDR2 YYNGEE. CDR3 length: 15 residues. Trimming removed 3 bases from V and 2 bases from J; junction bases left unmatched: 4. The CDR3 spells CASSARDRPGNTIYF. The CDR3 nucleotides are TGTGCCAGCAGCGCCAGGGACAGGCCTGGAAACACCATATATTTT.

The gene calls are TRBV4-1 and TRBJ1-4; 8 bases are shared with TRBD1. The CDR3 consists of 15 residues. The germline CDR1 and CDR2 sequences are MGHRA and YSYEKL. V shed 8 bases and J 2 bases; nucleotides not matched to a gene: 7. The CDR3 protein is CASGDWTGTNEKLFF. The DNA for the CDR3 is TGCGCCAGCGGGGACTGGACAGGGACTAATGAAAAACTGTTTTTT.

CDR3 sequence: CASSKSGAGSGREQYF. Written as DNA, the CDR3 is TGCGCCAGCAGTAAAAGTGGAGCGGGATCTGGACGCGAGCAGTACTTC. The gene calls are TRBV10-2 and TRBJ2-7; 7 bases agree with TRBD2. The V and J ends lost 5 bases and 6 bases, in that order; junction bases with no gene match: 16. There are 16 residues in the CDR3. Germline V gene sequence: CDR1 WSHSY, CDR2 SAAADI.

Turning to this clone: The sample carries other DNA sequences with the same CDR3. This sequence joins TRBV7-3 and TRBJ1-1; D is unclear. There are 13 residues in the CDR3. Germline V CDR1 and CDR2: SGHTA, FQGTGA. Trimming left V 2 bases short and J 4 bases short, with 8 bases between. The CDR3 DNA reads as TGTGCCAGCAGCTTAGGGCTGGGCACTGAAGCTTTCTTT. It specifies CASSLGLGTEAFF.

This clone was observed a few times. CDR3 DNA: TGTGCCAGTAGTATTTACCCGCAGGTGAACACTGAAGCTTTCTTT. It translates to CASSIYPQVNTEAFF. This chain joins TRBV19 and TRBJ1-1; no firm D call. The CDR3 is 15 amino acids. Germline lookup yields CDR1 LNHDA and CDR2 SQIVND (reference sequence). Trimming removed 3 bases at V and 0 bases at J, with 11 bases between.

The rearrangement links TRBV7-9 to TRBJ1-4; possibly TRBD1 for D (6 bases). This CDR3 has 14 amino acids. Germline loops: CDR1 SEHNR, CDR2 FQNEAQ (reference sequence). V was clipped by 5 bases and J by 4 bases, with 11 bases between them. The CDR3 region has the DNA TGTGCCAGCAGCGCCACAGGGCTTAATGAAAAACTGTTTTTT. Amino acids: CASSATGLNEKLFF. Variable domain in full (rest from reference TRBV7-9 and TRBJ1-4): DTGVSQNPRHKITKRGQNVTFRCDPISEHNRLYWYRQTLGQGPEFLTYFQNEAQLEKSRLLSDRFSAERPKGSFSTLEIQRTEQGDSAMYLCASSATGLNEKLFFGSGTQLSVL.